This passage covers 31 T cell receptor beta chains from one sample sequenced in a study of beta chain features in type 1 diabetes. What was sequenced were expressed TCRB transcripts, since all of the isolated RNA had been reverse transcribed. This table comes from immunoSEQ multiplex PCR, and its TCRdb copy is limited to in-frame clones, with some not included. The sample consists of about 240,000 clones, 27% of them appearing once. The specimen sequenced was central memory CD4+ T cells from blood. Source of these receptors: a man younger than 45 in good health.

V is TRBV7-2 and J is TRBJ2-1, with D maybe TRBD2 (6 bases). From germline, CDR1 is SGHTA and CDR2 FQGNSA. The V gene lost 8 bases and the J gene lost 3 bases, with 11 bases spanning the gap. The CDR3 spans 13 residues. This CDR3 is CASRRVGYNEQFF. In nucleotides, the CDR3 is TGTGCCAGCCGGAGGGTTGGCTACAATGAGCAGTTCTTC.

This clone is a singleton in its sample. The V and J genes are TRBV10-1 and TRBJ2-5, with TRBD1 matching over 7 bases. CDR1 and CDR2 from the germline V gene are WNHNN and SYGVQD (reference sequence). The CDR3 is made up of 13 amino acids. Trimming at V came to 5 bases and at J to 4 bases, leaving 4 bases not matched to a gene. CDR3 sequence: CASSPGTAETQYF. CDR3 in DNA: TGCGCCAGCAGTCCCGGGACAGCAGAGACCCAGTACTTC.

This rearrangement joins TRBV7-2 to TRBJ2-5; TRBD1 might be the D (6 bases). The CDR3 totals 15 residues. Germline CDR1 SGHTA, CDR2 FQGNSA. V lost 5 bases and J 6 bases, leaving 19 bases between the germline ends. As DNA, the CDR3 is TGTGCCAGCAGCCTAACTTGGGGGCGCGAAAAGACCCAGTACTTC. Its translation is CASSLTWGREKTQYF.

This clone was counted only a few times. The chain combines TRBV29-1 with TRBJ2-2, with TRBD2 identical over 11 bases. CDR1 SQVTM and CDR2 ANQGSEA come from the germline V gene. The CDR3 has 14 amino acids. Unmatched junction bases numbered 5, after V lost 6 bases and J lost 5 bases. The CDR3: CSVQGLAGTGELFF. The CDR3 nucleotides are TGCAGCGTACAAGGACTAGCGGGTACCGGGGAGCTGTTTTTT.

The rearrangement links TRBV2 to TRBJ2-7; no definite D call. The length of the CDR3 is 14 residues. Germline lookup yields CDR1 SNHLY and CDR2 FYNNEI. V was trimmed by 6 bases and J by 3 bases, leaving 15 bases between them. The CDR3 sequence is CASRPDPNVYEQYF. In DNA, the CDR3 is TGTGCCAGCAGACCAGACCCGAACGTCTACGAGCAGTACTTC.

With regard to this clone: This CDR3 is also generated by other DNA sequences in the sample. The chain is built from TRBV4-3 and TRBJ2-3; D is unresolved. V dropped 0 bases and J dropped 0 bases, with 4 bases sitting between them. This CDR3 spans 14 amino acids. Germline CDR1 and CDR2: LGHNA and YSLEER. The CDR3 reads CASSQDSSTDTQYF. CDR3 sequence (DNA): TGCGCCAGCAGCCAAGATTCCAGCACAGATACGCAGTATTTT.

This clone was recorded many times. V usage is TRBV6-1 and J usage is TRBJ1-2; D gene unclear. The CDR3 length is 15 residues. Trimming took off 6 bases at V and 0 bases at J, with 14 bases between the two ends. The germline V gene has CDR1 MNHNS and CDR2 SASEGT. The CDR3 spells CASSLSTETNYGYTF. The DNA of the CDR3 is TGTGCCAGCAGCCTTTCGACGGAAACTAACTATGGCTACACCTTC.

This rearrangement joins TRBV6-5 to TRBJ2-7; D remains ambiguous. CDR1 and CDR2 (germline): MNHEY, SVGAGI. V was trimmed by 0 bases and J by 6 bases, leaving 15 bases between them. CDR3 length equals 15 residues. The CDR3 loop reads CASSYSIPTTREQYF. As DNA, the CDR3 is TGTGCCAGCAGTTACTCGATTCCCACCACCCGCGAGCAGTACTTC.

This clone occurred a few times. The V gene is TRBV27, the J gene TRBJ2-3, with 9 bases identical to TRBD1. Germline lookup yields CDR1 MNHEY and CDR2 SMNVEV (reference sequence). V was pared by 6 bases and J by 4 bases, with 11 bases of the junction left unmatched. This CDR3 is 16 amino acids long. In DNA, the CDR3 is TGTGCCAGCAGACCACTCCCGGGACAGGGACCAGATACGCAGTATTTT. It is translated as CASRPLPGQGPDTQYF.

The chain combines TRBV10-3 with TRBJ1-1; unclear D gene. Trimming pared 0 bases from V and 2 bases from J, leaving 10 bases between. Germline V CDR1 and CDR2: ENHRY, SYGVKD. The CDR3 has 15 amino acids. This CDR3 is CAISESNEGNTEAFF. CDR3 in DNA: TGTGCCATCAGTGAGTCTAACGAAGGCAACACTGAAGCTTTCTTT.

This chain links TRBV7-2 with TRBJ2-1, with TRBD2 matching over 8 bases. CDR3 length equals 14 residues. Trimming cost V 4 bases and J 7 bases; bases outside gene matches: 6. Germline V gene data show CDR1 as SGHTA and CDR2 as FQGNSA. The CDR3 bases are TGTGCCAGCAGCTGGCGGGAGGCTGGGAATGAGCAGTTCTTC. Its protein is CASSWREAGNEQFF.

This clone was observed a few times. The CDR3 DNA reads TGCAGCGTCGCCTTCCGGGGGGCGCAAGGGACTGAAGCTTTCTTT. This sequence encodes CSVAFRGAQGTEAFF. This chain uses TRBV29-1 with TRBJ1-1; possibly TRBD1 for D (6 bases). V lost 6 bases and J lost 5, with 22 bases in between. The CDR3 sequence is 15 residues long. Germline-derived CDR1 and CDR2 are SQVTM and ANQGSEA.

This clone was found a few times. J is TRBJ2-7 and V is TRBV23-1; possibly TRBD1 or TRBD2 for D (5 bases each). TRBV23-1 is assigned to the ORF class and has an uncertain function. Trimming left V 4 bases short and J 1 base short, with 20 bases between. This CDR3 contains 17 residues. CDR3 in DNA: TGCGCCAGCAGTCTGGACTTGTACAGGAATGGATCCTACGAGCAGTACTTC. Protein sequence: CASSLDLYRNGSYEQYF.

The chain couples TRBV29-1 to TRBJ2-1; 11 nucleotides line up with TRBD2. Losses at the gene ends were 7 bases for V and 4 bases for J; bases not matched to a gene: 3. The V gene's germline CDR1 is SQVTM and CDR2 ANQGSEA. There are 13 residues in the CDR3. CDR3 DNA sequence: TGCAGCGCGTCTAGCGGGGGGTACAATGAGCAGTTCTTC. Protein sequence: CSASSGGYNEQFF.

This chain joins TRBV18 and TRBJ2-7; D may be TRBD1 (5 bases). CDR1 KGHSH and CDR2 LQKENI come from the germline V gene. The germline V and J ends were trimmed by 2 bases and 0 bases, with 5 bases remaining between them. The CDR3 spans 13 residues. The CDR3 protein is CASSPGASYEQYF. The CDR3 DNA sequence: TGTGCCAGCTCACCAGGGGCCTCCTACGAGCAGTACTTC.

Only a few counts were recorded for this clone. A far more abundant clone sits one base away, making this likely a read error. Other DNA sequences in this sample translate to the same CDR3. The J gene is TRBJ1-6, the V gene TRBV7-9; perhaps TRBD1 as D (5 bases). CDR3 size: 14 residues. CDR1 is SEHNR, CDR2 FQNEAQ, per germline (reference sequence). V shed 4 bases and J shed 8 bases, with 12 bases lying between them. CDR3 sequence reads: CASSSGTAHSPLHF. CDR3 coding DNA: TGTGCCAGCAGCTCCGGGACCGCGCATTCACCCCTCCACTTT. Full variable domain (outside the CDR3, taken from reference TRBV7-9 and TRBJ1-6): DTGVSQNPRHKITKRGQNVTFRCDPISEHNRLYWYRQTLGQGPEFLTYFQNEAQLEKSRLLSDRFSAERPKGSFSTLEIQRTEQGDSAMYLCASSSGTAHSPLHFGNGTRLTVT.

The sample holds a few counts of this clone. V and J are TRBV28 and TRBJ2-1; tentative D call: TRBD2 (6 bases). This CDR3 contains 14 residues. Germline V gene sequence: CDR1 MDHEN, CDR2 SYDVKM. V was clipped by 6 bases and J by 5 bases, with 14 bases between them. The CDR3 sequence is CASRRVGGNNEQFF. The CDR3 nucleotides read TGTGCCAGCAGAAGGGTAGGAGGGAACAATGAGCAGTTCTTC.

The V gene is TRBV27, the J gene TRBJ2-5, with 7 bases fitting TRBD2. This CDR3 contains 13 residues. V gave up 4 bases and J gave up 2 bases; unmatched junction bases: 1. Per germline, CDR1 MNHEY and CDR2 SMNVEV (reference sequence). The CDR3 nucleotides are TGTGCCAGCAGTTGGGGAGGGCAAGAGACCCAGTACTTC. Translation: CASSWGGQETQYF.

In regard to this clone: This is likely an artifact of a read error, given a far larger clone one base away. The J gene is TRBJ2-5, the V gene TRBV2; D possibly corresponds to TRBD2 (6 bases). Trimming left V 5 bases short and J 9 bases short, with 16 bases between. The CDR3 consists of 13 residues. The germline CDR1 and CDR2 sequences are SNHLY and FYNNEI. CDR3 coding DNA: TGTGCCAGCAGTAGGGCCCGCGGGGAGGCCCAGTACTTC. Protein: CASSRARGEAQYF.

J is TRBJ1-2 and V is TRBV27; D not certain. Germline CDR1 MNHEY, CDR2 SMNVEV (reference sequence). CDR3 length equals 14 residues. V dropped 2 bases and J dropped 2 bases, with 9 bases sitting between them. The CDR3 loop is CASSLRAGNYGYTF. CDR3 DNA: TGTGCCAGCAGTTTAAGGGCTGGGAACTATGGCTACACCTTC.

There are a few counts of this clone. This chain joins TRBV7-9 and TRBJ2-7; D gene ambiguous. Per the germline V gene, CDR1 is SEHNR and CDR2 is FQNEAQ (reference sequence). Trimming took 6 bases from V and 3 from J, leaving 9 bases between them. The CDR3 is made up of 12 amino acids. The CDR3 loop is CASSPSGYEQYF. CDR3 DNA: TGTGCCAGCAGTCCATCCGGCTACGAGCAGTACTTC.

In its sample, this clone was seen once. The chain uses TRBV5-1 and TRBJ2-5, with 8 positions matching TRBD1. V lost 4 bases, J lost 3 bases, and 5 bases stayed unmatched. This CDR3 region has 14 residues. From germline, CDR1 is SGHRS and CDR2 YFSETQ. CDR3 sequence (DNA): TGCGCCAGCAGCCCGGACAGGGCCGAAGAGACCCAGTACTTC. Translation: CASSPDRAEETQYF.

The rearrangement joins TRBV19 to TRBJ2-2; TRBD2 matches 9 bases. The J segment lost 1 base and the V segment lost 11 bases, leaving 5 bases of the junction unmatched. Germline loops: CDR1 LNHDA, CDR2 SQIVND (reference sequence). The CDR3 is 14 amino acids. CDR3 sequence reads: CASSAGGNTGELFF. The CDR3 DNA reads as TGTGCCTCATCAGCGGGAGGGAACACCGGGGAGCTGTTTTTT.

The chain links TRBV2 to TRBJ2-1; D is tentatively TRBD1 or TRBD2 (5 bases each). The CDR3 totals 12 residues. CDR1 SNHLY and CDR2 FYNNEI come from the germline V gene. The germline V and J ends were trimmed by 2 bases and 9 bases, with 8 bases remaining between them. The CDR3 DNA follows: TGTGCCAGCAGTGAAATGGGGGTTGAGCAGTTCTTC. This gives the protein CASSEMGVEQFF.

The gene calls are TRBV9 and TRBJ2-7; D uncertain. V was pared by 0 bases and J by 0 bases, with 7 bases between. This CDR3 has 14 amino acids. Germline loops: CDR1 SGDLS, CDR2 YYNGEE. The CDR3 DNA reads as TGTGCCAGCAGCGTAGATCAGTCCTCCTACGAGCAGTACTTC. Translation gives CASSVDQSSYEQYF.

The gene calls are TRBV5-6 and TRBJ2-5, with 11 bases identical to TRBD2. Germline V lookup: CDR1 SGHDT, CDR2 YYEEEE. The ends lost 4 bases at V and 0 bases at J; junction bases unmatched: 2. The CDR3 runs to 15 residues. The CDR3 nucleotides read TGTGCCAGCAGCAGACTAGCGGGGTACCAAGAGACCCAGTACTTC. Protein sequence: CASSRLAGYQETQYF.

The chain uses TRBV2 and TRBJ2-7, with D maybe TRBD1 (6 bases). Germline V gene sequence: CDR1 SNHLY, CDR2 FYNNEI. V was trimmed by 0 bases and J by 7 bases, leaving 13 bases between them. This CDR3 is 14 amino acids long. The CDR3 reads CASSEARRGSEQYF. CDR3 DNA sequence: TGTGCCAGCAGTGAAGCCCGCAGGGGTTCAGAGCAGTACTTC.

This rearrangement joins TRBV19 to TRBJ2-1; 9 bases are a match to TRBD2. The junction had 4 bases not matched to a gene; V was cut back by 6 bases and J by 7 bases. Germline-derived CDR1 and CDR2 are LNHDA and SQIVND (reference sequence). The CDR3 covers 13 residues. The CDR3 sequence is CASSSGLANEQFF. The CDR3 DNA follows: TGTGCCAGTAGCTCAGGACTAGCGAATGAGCAGTTCTTC.

This clone was detected a few times. The V call is TRBV15, the J call TRBJ2-7; no reliable D call. The CDR3 runs 15 residues. Germline V gene sequence: CDR1 LNHNV, CDR2 YYDKDF (reference sequence). The V end lost 0 bases, the J end lost 6 bases, and 15 bases lay between the germline ends. The CDR3 spells CATSRDYTETGEQYF. CDR3 nucleotides: TGTGCCACCAGCAGAGATTACACAGAAACGGGCGAGCAGTACTTC.

This clone was found a few times. The chain uses TRBV28 and TRBJ2-5; perhaps TRBD1 as D (6 bases). Trimming took off 6 bases at V and 1 base at J, with 15 bases between the two ends. The germline CDR1 and CDR2 sequences are MDHEN and SYDVKM. This CDR3 contains 15 residues. CDR3 nucleotides: TGTGCCAGCAGCTCTTCGAGGACAGTCCAAGAGACCCAGTACTTC. Residues: CASSSSRTVQETQYF.

This rearrangement joins TRBV28 to TRBJ2-2; tentative D call: TRBD2 (5 bases). This CDR3 is 13 amino acids long. Per the germline V gene, CDR1 is MDHEN and CDR2 is SYDVKM. The germline V and J ends were trimmed by 6 bases and 4 bases, with 9 bases remaining between them. The CDR3 region is CASSPGITGELFF. The DNA for the CDR3 is TGTGCCAGCAGCCCGGGAATCACCGGGGAGCTGTTTTTT.